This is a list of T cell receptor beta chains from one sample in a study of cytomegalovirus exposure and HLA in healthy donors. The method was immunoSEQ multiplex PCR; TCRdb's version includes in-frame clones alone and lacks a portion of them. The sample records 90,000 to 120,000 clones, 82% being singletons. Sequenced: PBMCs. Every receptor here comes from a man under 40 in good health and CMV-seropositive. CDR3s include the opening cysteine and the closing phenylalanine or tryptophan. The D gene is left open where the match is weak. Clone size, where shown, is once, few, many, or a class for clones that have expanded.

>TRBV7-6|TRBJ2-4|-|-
TGTGCCAGCAGCTTAGGGCCCGATATTCCCAAAAACAGTCAGTACTTC
CASSLGPDIPKNSQYF
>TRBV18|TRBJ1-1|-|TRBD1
TGTGCCAGCCTCACAGGGGCGAAGGATGAAGCTTTCTTT
CASLTGAKDEAFF
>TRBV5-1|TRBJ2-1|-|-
TGCGCCAGCAGCCCAGCGGGTTACTCCTACAATGAGCAGTTCTTC
CASSPAGYSYNEQFF
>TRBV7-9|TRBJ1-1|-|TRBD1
TGTTCCAGCAGCTTTACAGGGGGGAACACTGAAGCTTTCTTT
CSSSFTGGNTEAFF
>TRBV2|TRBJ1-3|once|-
TGTGCCAGCAGCGCCGGGGGGGCGTTTGGAAACACCATATATTTT
CASSAGGAFGNTIYF
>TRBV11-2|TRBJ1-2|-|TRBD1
TGTGCCAGCAGCTACAGGGGGCGCGATGGCTACACCTTC
CASSYRGRDGYTF
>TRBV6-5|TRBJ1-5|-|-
TGTGCCAGCAGACCCGACGGGAATCAGCCCCAGCATTTT
CASRPDGNQPQHF
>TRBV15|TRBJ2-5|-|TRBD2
TGTGCCACCAGCAGAGACGCTAGCGGGGAAGAGACCCAGTACTTC
CATSRDASGEETQYF
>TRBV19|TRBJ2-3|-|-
TGTGCCAGTAGTATAAGAAGTCGGGGAGGCCGGGGAGATACGCAGTATTTT
CASSIRSRGGRGDTQYF
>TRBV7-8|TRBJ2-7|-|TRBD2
TGTGCCAGCAGCTGGGGGACTAGCGGGACCACCTCCTACGAGCAGTACTTC
CASSWGTSGTTSYEQYF
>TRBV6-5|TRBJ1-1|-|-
TGTGCCAGCAGTACCCCGACAGGAGTACTTGAAGCTTTCTTT
CASSTPTGVLEAFF
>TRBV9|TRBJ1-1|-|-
TGTGCCAGCAGCGTAGTGTCAGCGATGAACACTGAAGCTTTCTTT
CASSVVSAMNTEAFF
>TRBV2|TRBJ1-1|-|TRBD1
TGTGCCATACCACAGGGGGATCTGAACACTGAAGCTTTCTTT
CAIPQGDLNTEAFF
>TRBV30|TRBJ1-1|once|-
TGTGCCTGGAGTGTAGGGAGACTCCGCATGAACACTGAAGCTTTCTTT
CAWSVGRLRMNTEAFF
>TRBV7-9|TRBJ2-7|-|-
TGTGCCAGCAGCTTAGCGGGGCGGGAAAACGAGCAGTACTTC
CASSLAGRENEQYF
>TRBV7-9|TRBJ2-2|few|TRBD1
TGTGCCAGCAGCCCGACAGGGGCGGGCACCGGGGAGCTGTTTTTT
CASSPTGAGTGELFF
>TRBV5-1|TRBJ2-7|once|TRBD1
TGCGCCAGCAGCTTATTCGGGACAGGGGAAGGCGAGCAGTACTTC
CASSLFGTGEGEQYF
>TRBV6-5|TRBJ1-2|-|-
TGTGCCAGCAGTTATTCAAAGGGGCTCGGGGGCTATGGCTACACCTTC
CASSYSKGLGGYGYTF
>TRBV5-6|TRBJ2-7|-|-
TGTGCCAGCAGCCAAGTCAGAGGTGGGTACGAGCAGTACTTC
CASSQVRGGYEQYF
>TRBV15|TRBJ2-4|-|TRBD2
TGTGCCACCGGGTCTAGCGGGCCTAGTCAGTACTTC
CATGSSGPSQYF
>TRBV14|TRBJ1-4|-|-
TGTGCCAGCCTTGCAAGGCGGACTAATGAAAAACTGTTTTTT
CASLARRTNEKLFF
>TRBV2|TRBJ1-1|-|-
TGTGCCAGCAATCAAGGGGCTGAAGCTTTCTTT
CASNQGAEAFF
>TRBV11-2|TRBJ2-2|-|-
TGTGCCAGCAGCCCGGCGGTCCTACTAAACACCGGGGAGCTGTTTTTT
CASSPAVLLNTGELFF
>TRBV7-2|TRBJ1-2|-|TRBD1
TGTGCCAGCAGCTTACAGAACAGGGGAACTAACTATGGCTACACCTTC
CASSLQNRGTNYGYTF
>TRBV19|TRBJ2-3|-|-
TGTGCCAGTAGCCACGCCCCGACTAGTCAGCCGCAGTATTTT
CASSHAPTSQPQYF